Presented here are 10 T cell receptor beta chains from one specimen sequenced in a study of T cell clonality in common variable immunodeficiency. Sequenced by immunoSEQ multiplex PCR; TCRdb stores in-frame clones only, minus some. Sampling found about 52,000 clones, none seen once. Material for sequencing was peripheral blood mononuclear cells. The receptors shown here come from a person between 18 and 75 years old in good health.

This clone was recorded many times. The missing CDR3 end, 3 residues past where the read stops, is filled in from the germline J gene. The chain has TRBV20-1 and TRBJ1-2; tentatively, D is TRBD1 (6 bases). Germline-derived CDR1 and CDR2 are DFQATT and SNEGSKA (reference sequence). Trimming removed 5 bases at V and 4 bases at J, with 11 bases between. CDR3 length equals 12 residues. CDR3 DNA, as far as it was read: TGCAGTGCTTCCGGGACACCCTATGGC. As protein: CSASGTPYG. The complete CDR3 sequence is CSASGTPYGYTF.

This clone was seen repeatedly, ten times or more. The read stops 3 residues short of the end of the CDR3; the missing end is completed from the germline J gene. The chain employs TRBV7-6 and TRBJ2-7; possibly TRBD1 for D (5 bases). There are 14 residues in the CDR3. Germline V CDR1 and CDR2: SGHVS, FNYEAQ. V lost 0 bases and J lost 0, with 6 bases in between. CDR3 sequence reads: CASSLAGDSYEQYF. Incomplete CDR3 DNA: TGTGCCAGCAGCTTAGCAGGGGACTCCTACGAG.

In this sample, this clone turned up many times. The CDR3 end is not reached by the read, which stops 3 residues before it; the germline J gene fills it in. The sample has other DNA sequences that encode this CDR3 too. The rearrangement joins TRBV7-9 to TRBJ1-5; 10 nucleotides match TRBD1. This CDR3 has 15 amino acids. The V and J ends lost 5 bases and 4 bases, in that order; junction bases with no gene match: 5. Looked up from germline, CDR1 is SEHNR and CDR2 is FQNEAQ (reference sequence). The covered CDR3 bases are TGTGCCAGCAGCCCTGGGACAGGGGATAATCAGCCC. Translating gives CASSPGTGDNQP. The complete CDR3 sequence is CASSPGTGDNQPQHF.

This clone was detected ten times or more. The read comes to an end 3 residues before the CDR3 does, leaving the germline J gene to fill in the end. V gene TRBV12-3 or TRBV12-4 combines with J gene TRBJ2-7; possibly TRBD2 for D (6 bases). The length of the CDR3 is 13 residues. V was clipped by 7 bases and J by 2 bases, with 12 bases between them. This chain's CDR3 is CASTTGLPYEQYF. The sequenced part of the CDR3 DNA is TGTGCCAGCACCACGGGACTTCCCTACGAG.

This clone was counted a few times. CDR3 in amino acids: CASSLTGGSYEAFF. Partial CDR3 DNA: TGTGCCAGTAGTCTTACAGGGGGCTCCTACGAG. The chain uses TRBV19 and TRBJ1-1, with 9 nucleotides matching TRBD1. The CDR3 extends 3 residues past the end of the read, so its final part is completed from the germline J gene. Per germline, CDR1 LNHDA and CDR2 SQIVND (reference sequence). This CDR3 comprises 14 residues.

This clone was seen at least ten times. The CDR3 end falls 3 residues outside the read, so it is completed with the germline J gene. The rearrangement joins TRBV30 to TRBJ2-1; D perhaps matches TRBD2 (6 bases). Germline V CDR1 and CDR2: GTSNPN, SVGIG (reference sequence). CDR3 length equals 14 residues. V was shortened by 3 bases and J by 6 bases, with 15 bases between the two germline ends. CDR3: CAWSFGGGRNEQFF. The sequenced CDR3 bases are TGTGCCTGGAGCTTCGGGGGAGGACGCAATGAG. The full variable domain, rest sourced from reference TRBV30 and TRBJ2-1, is SQTIHQWPATLVQPVGSPLSLECTVEGTSNPNLYWYRQAAGRGLQLLFYSVGIGQISSEVPQNLSASRPQDRQFILSSKKLLLSDSGFYLCAWSFGGGRNEQFFGPGTRLTVL.

This clone was found many times. Read coverage stops 3 residues before the CDR3 terminus; the germline J gene supplies the remainder. The genes are TRBV20-1 and TRBJ2-4; 7 positions agree with TRBD2. Trimming cost V 3 bases and J 0 bases; bases outside gene matches: 8. Germline values: CDR1 DFQATT, CDR2 SNEGSKA (reference sequence). The CDR3 has 16 residues. CDR3 protein: CSASRERELAKNIQYF. The CDR3 bases that were read are TGCAGTGCTAGTCGGGAGCGGGAACTAGCCAAAAACATT.

The table lists this clone with many counts. The read stops 3 residues short of the end of the CDR3; the missing end is completed from the germline J gene. The chain links TRBV19 to TRBJ2-1; D unclear. In germline, CDR1 is LNHDA, CDR2 SQIVND (reference sequence). The CDR3 contains 13 residues. V was pared by 6 bases and J by 4 bases, with 10 bases between. CDR3 region: CASSPQVYNEQFF. Incomplete CDR3 DNA: TGTGCCAGTAGCCCGCAGGTGTACAATGAG. The full variable domain, in which reference TRBV19 and TRBJ2-1 provide the parts outside the CDR3, is DGGITQSPKYLFRKEGQNVTLSCEQNLNHDAMYWYRQDPGQGLRLIYYSQIVNDFQKGDIAEGYSVSREKKESFPLTVTSAQKNPTAFYLCASSPQVYNEQFFGPGTRLTVL.

The table lists this clone with many counts. The covered CDR3 bases are TGTGCCAGCAGTCCAGGATTCCAAGAGACC. Residues: CASSPGFQET. The CDR3 in full is CASSPGFQETQYF. The chain employs TRBV28 and TRBJ2-5; D not resolved. The read is 3 residues too short to cover the CDR3 end, so that end is filled in from the germline J gene. This CDR3 has 13 residues. CDR1 and CDR2 (germline): MDHEN, SYDVKM. With 5 bases removed from V and 1 base from J, the gap between germline ends came to 8 bases.

Many counts were recorded for this clone. Coverage ceases 3 residues before the CDR3 finishes, and the germline J gene fills in the end. The chain employs TRBV5-6 and TRBJ1-2; no clear D gene. Germline CDR1 is SGHDT and CDR2 is YYEEEE. The CDR3 sequence is 13 residues long. V was shortened by 0 bases and J by 6 bases, with 9 bases between the two germline ends. Incomplete CDR3 DNA: TGTGCCAGCAGCTTGGGACAATCCAATGGC. Residues: CASSLGQSNG. The full CDR3 reads CASSLGQSNGYTF.